The entry that follows covers one TCR beta chain sequence. A read error may explain this, as a much larger clone is one base away. These data originate in a study of regulatory T cells in long-lasting Graves disease. As to time point: newly diagnosed GD, antithyroid drugs for less than 3 months. The TCR library used RNA extracted from PBMCs. An endocrinology department in Xi'an, China, supplied the patients. There are 17 residues in the CDR3. CDR1 and CDR2 from the germline V gene are MDHEN and SYDVKM. CDR3 regions were amplified by Arm-PCR using iRepertoire HTBI primers to build TCR beta libraries. TCRdb called the multiplex PCR reads again in MiXCR, with one record for every CDR3 protein. The data contain hundreds of thousands of distinct CDR3 sequences, 15% of them seen just once; the ten biggest clones take up about 8.3%. In addition, the sample was reused for a study of T cells in Graves' hyperthyroidism and ophthalmopathy. That investigation notes: Blood also held most thyroid clonotypes expanded beyond 0.001. Separation of ophthalmopathy from stable hyperthyroidism was achieved by a 13 V-J model.

This clonotype was obtained from a woman aged 40-49 years with Graves disease. This sequence joins TRBV28 and TRBJ2-1; D is possibly TRBD1 or TRBD2 (5 bases each). Source: peripheral blood mononuclear cells (PBMCs), taken at new diagnosis, from a patient treated with antithyroid drugs. The CDR3 nucleotides read TGTGCCAGCAGCCCCCGGGACGGAAAGACCTCCTGCAATGAGCAGTTCTTC. Protein: CASSPRDGKTSCNEQFF.